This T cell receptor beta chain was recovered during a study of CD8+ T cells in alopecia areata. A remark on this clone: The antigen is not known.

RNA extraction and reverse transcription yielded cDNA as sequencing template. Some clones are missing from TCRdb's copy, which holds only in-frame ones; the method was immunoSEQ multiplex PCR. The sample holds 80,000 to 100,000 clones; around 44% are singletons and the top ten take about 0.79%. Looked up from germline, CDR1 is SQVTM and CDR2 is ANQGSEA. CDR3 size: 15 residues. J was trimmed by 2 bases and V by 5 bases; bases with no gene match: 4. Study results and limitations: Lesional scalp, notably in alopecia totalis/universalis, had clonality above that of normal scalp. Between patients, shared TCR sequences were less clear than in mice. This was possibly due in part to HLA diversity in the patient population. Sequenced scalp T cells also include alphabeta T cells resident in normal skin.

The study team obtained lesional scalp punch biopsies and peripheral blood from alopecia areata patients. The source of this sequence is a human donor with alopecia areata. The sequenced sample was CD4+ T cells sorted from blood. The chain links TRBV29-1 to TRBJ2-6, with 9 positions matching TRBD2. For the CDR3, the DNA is TGCAGCGTTAGACTAGCGGTTCCTGGGGCCAACGTCCTGACTTTC. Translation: CSVRLAVPGANVLTF.